This TCR beta chain was recovered during a study of metastatic and nonmetastatic thyroid tumors (dated by TCRdb to 2018 to 2021). About the study as a whole: Repertoires were compared across peripheral blood and tumor or nodule tissue samples from malignant and benign thyroid patients.

From the germline V gene, CDR1 is SGHRS and CDR2 is YFSETQ. The germline V end is reduced by 0 bases and the J end by 7 bases; junction bases left unmatched: 1. The CDR3, cysteine through phenylalanine, is 12 amino acids long. Only the CDR3 DNA is retained, 36 bases long and in frame from the first base. General conclusions and limits of the study: In both blood and tumor samples, malignant tumors were reported to have significantly higher TCR beta diversity than benign nodules.

Many counts were recorded for this clone. What this receptor recognizes is not known. No qualities accompany the bases; no much larger clone lies one base away. No patient had received any treatment before thyroid surgery. Using T-cell receptor beta sequencing, the researchers looked back retrospectively at clinical samples from patients, gathered between about 2011 and 2018. Libraries were built with PCR. The listed sequencing device is Illumina HiSeq 4000. High-throughput sequencing was used to profile the TCR beta-chain CDR3 region of every patient. Per the source publication's procedure: A classifier to discriminate distant-metastatic papillary thyroid cancer patients was built from CDR3 differences across clinicopathological groups. The Shannon index was used to measure repertoire diversity, and the Morisita-Horn index was used to measure how similar tumor and blood repertoires were. TCRdb took the public reads, trimmed them with fastp at Q25, ran MiXCR for clone calling and kept in-frame beta chains. These V and J calls originate from TCRdb's pipeline instead of the authors' own analysis. The sample data list more than 20,000 clones, and 20% to 30% of these were observed just once. The ten largest clones represent about 12% of the sample.

This clonotype was sampled from a male donor with papillary thyroid cancer or a benign thyroid nodule (not recorded which). Some clones in this sample may be carry-over from other donors' samples. The sequencing input was tumor tissue. The rearranged chain carries TRBV5-1 and TRBJ2-7, and 7 junction bases match TRBD2. The CDR3 protein: CASSLAGGEQYF. The DNA sequence is TGCGCCAGCAGCTTGGCCGGGGGGGAGCAGTACTTC.